This TCR beta chain was documented in a study of shared clonotypes between healthy human individuals. Study-level points and caveats: Collection of samples was limited to blood; tissue repertoires likely differ.

Some clones are missing from TCRdb's copy, which holds only in-frame ones; the method was immunoSEQ multiplex PCR. The table lists around 2.3 million clones, 90% to 97% of them singletons. This CDR3 has 13 residues. V was trimmed by 1 base and J by 2 bases, leaving 7 bases between them. Germline V gene sequence: CDR1 SGHDT, CDR2 YYEEEE. As concerns this clone: No antigen is known for it.

The chain combines TRBV5-6 with TRBJ2-7; D ambiguous. The clonotype was recovered from a man in his late teens or twenties in good health. The sample comprised naive CD4+ T cells sorted from blood. Described subset: CD45RA+ positively selected. The chain's CDR3 is CASSLWPTYEQYF. For the CDR3, the DNA is TGTGCCAGCAGCTTGTGGCCCACCTACGAGCAGTACTTC. Supplemented by reference TRBV5-6 and TRBJ2-7, the full variable domain reads DAGVTQSPTHLIKTRGQQVTLRCSPKSGHDTVSWYQQALGQGPQFIFQYYEEEERQRGNFPDRFSGHQFPNYSSELNVNALLLGDSALYLCASSLWPTYEQYFGPGTRLTVT.